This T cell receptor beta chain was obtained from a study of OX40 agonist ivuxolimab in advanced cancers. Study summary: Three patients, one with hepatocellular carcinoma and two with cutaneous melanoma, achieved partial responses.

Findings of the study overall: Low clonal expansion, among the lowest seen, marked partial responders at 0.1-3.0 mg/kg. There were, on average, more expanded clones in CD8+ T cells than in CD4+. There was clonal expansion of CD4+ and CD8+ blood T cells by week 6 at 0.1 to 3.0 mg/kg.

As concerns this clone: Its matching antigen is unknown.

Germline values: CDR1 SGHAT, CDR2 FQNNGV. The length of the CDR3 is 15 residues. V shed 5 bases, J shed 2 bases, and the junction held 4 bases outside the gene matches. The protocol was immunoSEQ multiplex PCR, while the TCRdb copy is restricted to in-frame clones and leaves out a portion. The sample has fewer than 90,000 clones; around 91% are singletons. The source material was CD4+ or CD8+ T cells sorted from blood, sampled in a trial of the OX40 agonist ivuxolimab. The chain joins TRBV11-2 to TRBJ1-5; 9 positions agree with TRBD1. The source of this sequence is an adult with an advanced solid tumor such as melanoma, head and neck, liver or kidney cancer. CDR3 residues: CASSLTGGGNQPQHF. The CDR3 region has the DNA TGTGCCAGCAGCCTTACAGGGGGCGGCAATCAGCCCCAGCATTTT.